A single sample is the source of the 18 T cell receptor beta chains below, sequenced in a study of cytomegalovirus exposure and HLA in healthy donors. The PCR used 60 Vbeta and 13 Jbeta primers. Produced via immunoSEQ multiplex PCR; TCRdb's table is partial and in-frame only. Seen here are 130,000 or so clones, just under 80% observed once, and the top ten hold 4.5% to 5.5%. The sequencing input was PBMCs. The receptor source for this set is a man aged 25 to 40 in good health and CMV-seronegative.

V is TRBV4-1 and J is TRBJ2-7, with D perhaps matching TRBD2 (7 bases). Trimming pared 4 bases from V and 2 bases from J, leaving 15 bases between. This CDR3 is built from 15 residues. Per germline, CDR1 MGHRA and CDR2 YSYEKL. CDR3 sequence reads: CASSPGRGNTYEQYF. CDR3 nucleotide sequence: TGCGCCAGCAGCCCAGGGAGGGGGAACACCTACGAGCAGTACTTC.

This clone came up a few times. The CDR3 region is CASSQDAGQGVSPLHF. CDR3 bases: TGCGCCAGCAGCCAAGATGCCGGTCAGGGGGTCTCACCCCTCCACTTT. V gene TRBV4-3 combines with J gene TRBJ1-6; 7 nucleotides align to TRBD1. The CDR3 runs to 16 residues. The germline V gene has CDR1 LGHNA and CDR2 YSLEER. J lost 10 bases, V lost 0 bases, and 9 bases had no gene match.

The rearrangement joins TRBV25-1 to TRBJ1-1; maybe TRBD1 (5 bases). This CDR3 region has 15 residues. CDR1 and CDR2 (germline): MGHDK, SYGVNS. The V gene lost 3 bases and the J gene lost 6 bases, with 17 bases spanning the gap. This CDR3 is CASSEGPGTLSEAFF. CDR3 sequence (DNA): TGTGCCAGCAGTGAGGGGCCCGGGACTCTTTCTGAAGCTTTCTTT.

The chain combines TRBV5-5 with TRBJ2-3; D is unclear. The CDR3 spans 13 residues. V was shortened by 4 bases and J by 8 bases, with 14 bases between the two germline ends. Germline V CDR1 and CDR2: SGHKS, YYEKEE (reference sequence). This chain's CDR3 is CASSHEALGTQYF. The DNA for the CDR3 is TGTGCCAGCAGCCACGAGGCCCTCGGTACGCAGTATTTT.

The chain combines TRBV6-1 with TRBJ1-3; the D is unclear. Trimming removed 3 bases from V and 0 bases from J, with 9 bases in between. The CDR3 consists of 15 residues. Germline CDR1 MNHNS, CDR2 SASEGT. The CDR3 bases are TGTGCCAGCAGTGACAGCGATTACTCTGGAAACACCATATATTTT. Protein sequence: CASSDSDYSGNTIYF.

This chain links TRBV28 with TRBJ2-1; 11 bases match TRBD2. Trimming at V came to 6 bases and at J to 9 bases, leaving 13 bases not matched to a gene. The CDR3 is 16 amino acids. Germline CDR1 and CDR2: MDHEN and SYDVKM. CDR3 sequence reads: CASSLLAGGRSSEQFF. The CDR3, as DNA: TGTGCCAGCAGCCTGTTAGCGGGGGGGCGATCGAGTGAGCAGTTCTTC.

For the CDR3, the DNA is TGTGCCAGCAGCTTGACGATCCGCAGGGGGAACACTGAAGCTTTCTTT. It encodes CASSLTIRRGNTEAFF. This chain uses TRBV5-6 with TRBJ1-1, with D possibly being TRBD1 (6 bases). Trimming took off 1 base at V and 1 base at J, with 14 bases between the two ends. This CDR3 has 16 amino acids. Germline lookup yields CDR1 SGHDT and CDR2 YYEEEE.

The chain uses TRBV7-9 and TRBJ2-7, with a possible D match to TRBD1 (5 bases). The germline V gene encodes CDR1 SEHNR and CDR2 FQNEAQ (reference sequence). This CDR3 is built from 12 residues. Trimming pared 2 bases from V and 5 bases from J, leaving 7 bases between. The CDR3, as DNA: TGTGCCAGCAGCTTATCAGGGAACGAGCAGTACTTC. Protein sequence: CASSLSGNEQYF.

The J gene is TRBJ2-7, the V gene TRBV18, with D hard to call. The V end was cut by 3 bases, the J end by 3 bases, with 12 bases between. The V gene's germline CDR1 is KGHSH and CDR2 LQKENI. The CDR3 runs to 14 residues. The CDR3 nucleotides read TGTGCCAGCTCACCGAATCAACAGAACTACGAGCAGTACTTC. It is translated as CASSPNQQNYEQYF.

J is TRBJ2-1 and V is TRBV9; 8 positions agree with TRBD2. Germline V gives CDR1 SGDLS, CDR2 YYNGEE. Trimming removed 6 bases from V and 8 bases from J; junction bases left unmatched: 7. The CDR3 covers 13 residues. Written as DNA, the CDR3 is TGTGCCAGCACCGGGACTAGGAGCGATGAGCAGTTCTTC. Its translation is CASTGTRSDEQFF.

The CDR3 region has the DNA TGTGCCAGCACGGGGATACTACAAGAGACCCAGTACTTC. Residues: CASTGILQETQYF. This sequence joins TRBV7-6 and TRBJ2-5, with D perhaps matching TRBD2 (5 bases). The CDR3 spans 13 residues. V was shortened by 7 bases and J by 2 bases, with 11 bases between the two germline ends. Germline V gene lookup returns CDR1 SGHVS and CDR2 FNYEAQ.

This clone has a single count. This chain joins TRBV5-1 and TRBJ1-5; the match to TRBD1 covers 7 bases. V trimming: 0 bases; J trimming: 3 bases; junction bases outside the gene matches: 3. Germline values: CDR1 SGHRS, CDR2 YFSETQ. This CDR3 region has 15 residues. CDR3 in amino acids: CASSLDGTVNQPQHF. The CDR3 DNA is TGCGCCAGCAGCTTGGATGGGACAGTCAATCAGCCCCAGCATTTT.

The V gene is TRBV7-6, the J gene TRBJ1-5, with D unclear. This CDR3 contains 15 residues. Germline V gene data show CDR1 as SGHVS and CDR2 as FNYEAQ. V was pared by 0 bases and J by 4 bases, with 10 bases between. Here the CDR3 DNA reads TGTGCCAGCAGCTTAGCTTTTGTTCAAAATCAGCCCCAGCATTTT. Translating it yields CASSLAFVQNQPQHF. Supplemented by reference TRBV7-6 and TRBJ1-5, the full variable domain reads GAGVSQSPRYKVTKRGQDVALRCDPISGHVSLYWYRQALGQGPEFLTYFNYEAQQDKSGLPNDRFSAERPEGSISTLTIQRTEQRDSAMYRCASSLAFVQNQPQHFGDGTRLSIL.

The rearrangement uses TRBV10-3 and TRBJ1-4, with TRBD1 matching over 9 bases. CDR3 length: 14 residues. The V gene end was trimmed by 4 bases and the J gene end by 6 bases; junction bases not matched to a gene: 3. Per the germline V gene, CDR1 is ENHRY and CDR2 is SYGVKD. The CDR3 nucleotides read TGTGCCATCAGTGGGACAGGGGACGATGAAAAACTGTTTTTT. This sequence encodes CAISGTGDDEKLFF.

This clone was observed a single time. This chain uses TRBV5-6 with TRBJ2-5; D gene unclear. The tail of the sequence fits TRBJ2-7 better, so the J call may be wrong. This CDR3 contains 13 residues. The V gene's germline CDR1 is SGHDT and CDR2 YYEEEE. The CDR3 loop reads CASSLGVAYEQYF. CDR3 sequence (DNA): TGTGCCAGCAGCTTGGGGGTAGCCTACGAGCAGTACTTC.

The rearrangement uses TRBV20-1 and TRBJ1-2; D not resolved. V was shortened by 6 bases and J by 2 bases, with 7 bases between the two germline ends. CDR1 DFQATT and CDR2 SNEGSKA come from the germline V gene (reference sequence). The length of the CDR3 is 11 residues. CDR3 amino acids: CSARQNYGYTF. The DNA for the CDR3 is TGCAGTGCCAGGCAGAACTATGGCTACACCTTC.

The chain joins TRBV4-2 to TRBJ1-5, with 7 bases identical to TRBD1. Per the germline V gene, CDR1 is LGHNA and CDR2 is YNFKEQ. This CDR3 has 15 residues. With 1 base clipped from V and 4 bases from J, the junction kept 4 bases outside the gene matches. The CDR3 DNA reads TGTGCCAGCAGCCAAGTAGCGGGACAGAATCAGCCCCAGCATTTT. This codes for CASSQVAGQNQPQHF.

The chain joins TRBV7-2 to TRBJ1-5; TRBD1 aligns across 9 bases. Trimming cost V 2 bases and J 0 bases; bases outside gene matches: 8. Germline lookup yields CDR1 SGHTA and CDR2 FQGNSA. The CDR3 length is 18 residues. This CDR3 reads CASSLYGTGIYSNQPQHF. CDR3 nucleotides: TGTGCCAGCAGCTTATATGGGACAGGGATATATAGCAATCAGCCCCAGCATTTT. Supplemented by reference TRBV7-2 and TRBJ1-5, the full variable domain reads GAGVSQSPSNKVTEKGKDVELRCDPISGHTALYWYRQSLGQGLEFLIYFQGNSAPDKSGLPSDRFSAERTGGSVSTLTIQRTQQEDSAVYLCASSLYGTGIYSNQPQHFGDGTRLSIL.